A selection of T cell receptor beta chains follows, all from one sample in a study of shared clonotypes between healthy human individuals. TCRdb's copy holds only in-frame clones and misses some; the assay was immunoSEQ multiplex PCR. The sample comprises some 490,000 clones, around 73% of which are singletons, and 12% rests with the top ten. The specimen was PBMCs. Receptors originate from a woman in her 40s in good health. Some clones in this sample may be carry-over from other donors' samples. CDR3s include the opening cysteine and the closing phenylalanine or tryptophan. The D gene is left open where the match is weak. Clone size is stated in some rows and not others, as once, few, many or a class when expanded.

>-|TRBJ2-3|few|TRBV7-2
CASSPTVLGTDTQYF
TGTGCCAGCAGCCCTACTGTACTAGGAACAGATACGCAGTATTTT
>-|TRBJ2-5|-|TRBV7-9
CASSPTQGQETQYF
TGTGCCAGCAGCCCCACCCAGGGGCAAGAGACCCAGTACTTC
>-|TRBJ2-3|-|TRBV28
CASSLWGSSTDTQYF
TGTGCCAGCAGTTTATGGGGGTCTAGCACAGATACGCAGTATTTT
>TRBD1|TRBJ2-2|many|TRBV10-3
CASTGESTGELFF
TGTGCCTCGACAGGGGAGTCCACCGGGGAGCTGTTTTTT
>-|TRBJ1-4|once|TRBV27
CASSLYRWGTTSEYEKLFF
TGTGCCAGCAGTTTATATCGGTGGGGGACAACTTCGGAGTATGAAAAACTGTTTTTT
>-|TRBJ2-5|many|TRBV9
CASSARLVIRDQYF
TGTGCCAGCAGCGCAAGACTAGTCATCAGAGACCAGTACTTC
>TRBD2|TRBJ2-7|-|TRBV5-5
CASSSTGTSFYEQYF
TGTGCCAGCAGCTCCACCGGGACTAGCTTCTACGAGCAGTACTTC
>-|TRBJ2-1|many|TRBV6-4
CASSDGYEGDEQFF
TGTGCCAGCAGTGACGGCTACGAGGGGGATGAGCAGTTCTTC
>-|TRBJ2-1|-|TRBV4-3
CASSQMPEGGPTYNEQFF
TGCGCCAGCAGCCAGATGCCCGAGGGAGGCCCCACCTACAATGAGCAGTTCTTC
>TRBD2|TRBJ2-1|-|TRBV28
CASSSPLNSGSNEQFF
TGTGCCAGCAGTTCTCCCCTGAATAGCGGGAGTAATGAGCAGTTCTTC
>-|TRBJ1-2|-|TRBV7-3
CASSPGRDYGYTF
TGTGCCAGCAGCCCGGGCAGGGATTATGGCTACACCTTC
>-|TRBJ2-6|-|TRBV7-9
CASSLGVSGANVLTF
TGTGCCAGCAGCTTAGGGGTGTCTGGGGCCAACGTCCTGACTTTC
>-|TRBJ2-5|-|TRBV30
CAWSVRGVETQYF
TGTGCCTGGAGTGTGAGAGGGGTAGAGACCCAGTACTTC
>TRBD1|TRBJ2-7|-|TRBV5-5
CASTKGADYEQYF
TGTGCCAGCACCAAGGGGGCTGACTACGAGCAGTACTTC
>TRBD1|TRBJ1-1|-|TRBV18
CASSTKTGVNTEAFF
TGTGCCAGCTCAACCAAGACAGGGGTGAACACTGAAGCTTTCTTT
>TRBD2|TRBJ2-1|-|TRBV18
CASYPSGRANNEQFF
TGTGCCAGCTACCCTAGCGGGAGGGCCAACAATGAGCAGTTCTTC
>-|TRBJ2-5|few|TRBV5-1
CASSFGGGVYQTQYF
TGCGCCAGCAGCTTTGGAGGGGGCGTTTATCAGACCCAGTACTTC
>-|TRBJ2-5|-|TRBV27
CASSLRQGWNQETQYF
TGTGCCAGCAGTTTACGCCAGGGATGGAACCAAGAGACCCAGTACTTC
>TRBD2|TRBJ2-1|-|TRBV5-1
CASTWGLADTEQFF
TGCGCCAGCACCTGGGGACTAGCGGACACTGAGCAGTTCTTC
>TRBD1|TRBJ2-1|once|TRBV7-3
CASSRTGDSYNEQFF
TGTGCCAGCAGTCGGACAGGGGACTCCTACAATGAGCAGTTCTTC
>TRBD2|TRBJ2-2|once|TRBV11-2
CASSPRTSGRNTGELFF
TGTGCCAGCAGCCCTCGGACTAGCGGGAGGAATACCGGGGAGCTGTTTTTT
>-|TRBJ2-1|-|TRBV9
CASSVAAGQYNEQFF
TGTGCCAGCAGCGTAGCGGCAGGGCAGTACAATGAGCAGTTCTTC
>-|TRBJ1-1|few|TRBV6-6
CASSWVTVNTEAFF
TGTGCCAGCAGTTGGGTGACAGTGAACACTGAAGCTTTCTTT
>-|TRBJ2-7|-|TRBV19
CASTPGRGTMVSEQYF
TGTGCCAGTACCCCGGGTCGGGGGACAATGGTATCCGAGCAGTACTTC
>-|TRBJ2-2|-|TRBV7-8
CASSAYPRGELFF
TGTGCCAGCAGCGCCTACCCCAGGGGGGAGCTGTTTTTT
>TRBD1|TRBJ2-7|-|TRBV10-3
CAISARDRVEQYF
TGTGCCATCAGTGCCCGGGACAGGGTCGAGCAGTACTTC
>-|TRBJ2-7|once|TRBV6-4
CASSESGSYEQYF
TGTGCCAGCAGTGAGTCGGGGAGCTACGAGCAGTACTTC
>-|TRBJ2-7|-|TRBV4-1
CASSQVRATAIGEQYF
TGCGCCAGCAGCCAAGTGCGCGCTACGGCAATAGGCGAGCAGTACTTC
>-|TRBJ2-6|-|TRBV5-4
CASNNDRSRGANVLTF
TGTGCCAGCAACAACGACAGATCGAGGGGGGCCAACGTCCTGACTTTC
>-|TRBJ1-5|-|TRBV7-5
CVRSLGPQGAGNQPQHF
TGTGTCAGAAGCTTGGGGCCTCAGGGGGCGGGCAATCAGCCCCAGCATTTT
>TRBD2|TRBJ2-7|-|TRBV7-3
CASSLGLANYEQYF
TGTGCCAGCAGCTTAGGACTAGCAAACTACGAGCAGTACTTC
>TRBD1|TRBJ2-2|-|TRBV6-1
CASSELSGGLSGELFF
TGTGCCAGCAGTGAACTTTCAGGGGGTTTATCCGGGGAGCTGTTTTTT
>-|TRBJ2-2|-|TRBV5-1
CASSLTGSSTGELFF
TGCGCCAGCAGCTTGACAGGGTCGAGTACCGGGGAGCTGTTTTTT
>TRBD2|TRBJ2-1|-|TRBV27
CASSLLAGVSEQFF
TGTGCCAGCAGTTTACTAGCGGGAGTGAGTGAGCAGTTCTTC
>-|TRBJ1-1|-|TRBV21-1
CASSKEERNTEAFF
TGTGCCAGCAGCAAAGAGGAGAGGAACACTGAAGCTTTCTTT
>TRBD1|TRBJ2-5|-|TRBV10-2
CASSESWTGLETQYF
TGCGCCAGCAGTGAAAGTTGGACAGGGTTGGAGACCCAGTACTTC
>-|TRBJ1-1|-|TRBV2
CASSWTVDTEAFF
TGTGCCAGCAGTTGGACAGTAGACACTGAAGCTTTCTTT
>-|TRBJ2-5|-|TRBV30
CAWGLQETQYF
TGTGCCTGGGGTCTACAAGAGACCCAGTACTTC
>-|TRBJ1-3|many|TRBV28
CASSLTRVTGNTIYF
TGTGCCAGCAGTTTGACCAGGGTCACTGGAAACACCATATATTTT
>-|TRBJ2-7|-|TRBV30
CAWSLPYEQYF
TGTGCCTGGAGTCTGCCCTACGAGCAGTACTTC
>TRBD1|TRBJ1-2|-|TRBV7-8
CASSLTLAEGAGGYTF
TGTGCCAGCAGCTTAACACTGGCTGAGGGGGCCGGGGGCTACACCTTC
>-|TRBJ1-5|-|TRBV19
CASTPGPPHSNQPQHF
TGTGCCAGTACCCCAGGGCCGCCCCATAGCAATCAGCCCCAGCATTTT
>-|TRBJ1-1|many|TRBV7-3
CASSAGRGNTEAFF
TGTGCCAGCAGCGCGGGACGGGGGAACACTGAAGCTTTCTTT
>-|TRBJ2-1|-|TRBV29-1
CSVQGGLAVYNEQFF
TGCAGCGTTCAAGGGGGGCTAGCGGTTTACAATGAGCAGTTCTTC
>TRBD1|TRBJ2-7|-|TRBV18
CASSPRGQGVSYEQYF
TGTGCCAGCTCACCACGGGGACAGGGGGTCTCCTACGAGCAGTACTTC
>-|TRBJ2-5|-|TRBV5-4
CASSRYQETQYF
TGTGCCAGCAGCCGGTACCAAGAGACCCAGTACTTC
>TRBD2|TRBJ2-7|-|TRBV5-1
CATKRREGPSEQYF
TGCGCCACCAAGAGACGGGAGGGCCCTTCCGAGCAGTACTTC
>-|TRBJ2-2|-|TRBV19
CASSTSANTGELFF
TGTGCCAGTAGTACTAGCGCGAACACCGGGGAGCTGTTTTTT
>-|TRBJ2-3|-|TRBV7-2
CASSLAGLATDTQYF
TGTGCCAGCAGCTTAGCGGGGTTAGCAACAGATACGCAGTATTTT
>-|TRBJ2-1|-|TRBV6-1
CASSEMSAGSHEQFF
TGTGCCAGCAGTGAAATGTCAGCAGGTTCGCATGAGCAGTTCTTC
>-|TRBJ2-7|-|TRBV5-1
CASTPGGGREQYF
TGCGCCAGCACGCCCGGTGGGGGGCGAGAGCAGTACTTC
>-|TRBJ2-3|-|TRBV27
CASSFFLDGDTQYF
TGTGCCAGCAGTTTCTTTCTAGACGGAGATACGCAGTATTTT